The T cell receptor (beta chain) under discussion was sequenced for a study of glioma-infiltrating T cells after dendritic cell vaccination. About the study: Autologous tumor lysate was loaded overnight onto monocyte-derived dendritic cells grown about seven days with IL-4 and GM-CSF.

Time point indicated: after dendritic cell vaccination, including at tumor progression/relapse. This clone came up a few times. Germline CDR1 reads LGHNA; CDR2 reads YSLEER. The CDR3 is 15 residues long. The V gene lost 0 bases and the J gene lost 5 bases, with 13 bases spanning the gap. Primers: 60 V beta forward and 13 J beta reverse. Only in-frame clones appear in the TCRdb table, and some are missing; sequencing was by immunoSEQ multiplex PCR. Of tens of thousands of clones listed, roughly 83% are singletons. Material: blood, obtained after dendritic cell vaccination. The J gene is TRBJ1-1, the V gene TRBV4-3; D remains ambiguous. The receptor comes from a human donor with glioblastoma. CDR3 amino acids: CASSQDRGEGTEAFF. The DNA for the CDR3 is TGCGCCAGCAGCCAAGATCGCGGGGAGGGAACTGAAGCTTTCTTT.